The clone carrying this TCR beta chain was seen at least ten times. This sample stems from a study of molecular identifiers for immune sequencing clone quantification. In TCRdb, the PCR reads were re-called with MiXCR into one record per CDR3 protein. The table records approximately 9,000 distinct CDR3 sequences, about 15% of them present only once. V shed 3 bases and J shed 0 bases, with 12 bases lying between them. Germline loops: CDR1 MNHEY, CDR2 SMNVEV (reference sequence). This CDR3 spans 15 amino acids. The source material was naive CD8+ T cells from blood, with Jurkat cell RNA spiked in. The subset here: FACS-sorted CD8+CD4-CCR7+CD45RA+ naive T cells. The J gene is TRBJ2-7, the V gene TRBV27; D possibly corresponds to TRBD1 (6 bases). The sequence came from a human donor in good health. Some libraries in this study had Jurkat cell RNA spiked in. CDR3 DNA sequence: TGTGCCAGCAGTTTCCGGACAGAGAGCTCCTACGAGCAGTACTTC. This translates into CASSFRTESSYEQYF.